The 12 T cell receptor beta chains reported below all come from one sample, sequenced in a study of blood T cells in healthy people across ages. Combining a sample-barcoded 5' primer with a J-beta primer mix, a second PCR ran for roughly 7 to 12 cycles. TCRdb re-called the 5' RACE reads with MiXCR, one entry per CDR3 protein. The profile shows about 2 million distinct CDR3 sequences, roughly 50% of them singletons. The sequenced sample was blood. These receptors all come from a woman in her forties in good health.

The chain has TRBV4-1 and TRBJ2-7; the D gene is possibly TRBD1 (5 bases). The CDR3 contains 16 residues. Trimming took off 1 base at V and 2 bases at J, with 15 bases between the two ends. CDR1 is MGHRA and CDR2 is YSYEKL in the germline V gene. CDR3 sequence: CASSQVSGHNAYEQYF. As DNA, the CDR3 is TGCGCCAGCAGCCAAGTTTCCGGACACAATGCCTACGAGCAGTACTTC.

There are a few counts of this clonotype. The chain carries TRBV28 and TRBJ2-3, with 7 bases lining up with TRBD2. J was trimmed by 2 bases and V by 3 bases; bases with no gene match: 14. Per the germline V gene, CDR1 is MDHEN and CDR2 is SYDVKM. The CDR3 loop spans 18 amino acids. CDR3 DNA sequence: TGTGCCAGCAGTTTGACTAGCTGGCCCCCAACGTCCACAGATACGCAGTATTTT. Residues: CASSLTSWPPTSTDTQYF.

This clonotype was counted only a few times. The rearrangement uses TRBV4-2 and TRBJ1-2, with D unresolved. V dropped 3 bases and J dropped 2 bases, with 10 bases sitting between them. The CDR3 covers 14 residues. Germline values: CDR1 LGHNA, CDR2 YNFKEQ. The CDR3 loop reads CASSHDPGNYGYTF. The CDR3 DNA sequence: TGTGCCAGCAGCCATGACCCAGGAAACTATGGCTACACCTTC.

This clonotype was seen a handful of times. CDR3 region: CSARDLGLGTDTQYF. CDR3 in DNA: TGCAGTGCTAGAGATCTAGGGTTAGGCACAGATACGCAGTATTTT. V and J are TRBV20-1 and TRBJ2-3; no reliable D call. CDR1 and CDR2 from the germline V gene are DFQATT and SNEGSKA (reference sequence). CDR3 length: 15 residues. The V and J ends lost 0 bases and 1 base respectively, with 11 bases between them.

This rearrangement joins TRBV21-1 to TRBJ2-5; the DNA was not used to check the table's D call, TRBD1. TRBV21-1 is a recognized pseudogene. The CDR3 is made up of 21 amino acids. The chain's CDR3 is CASSKRILGTAISNSQETQYF. The CDR3 bases are TGTGCCAGCAGCAAAAGAATATTGGGGACAGCGATTAGTAATTCACAAGAGACCCAGTACTTC.

The CDR3 DNA reads TGTGCCAGCAGCTTGGCCGGACAGGGCACGAGCGGCTACACCTTC. This translates into CASSLAGQGTSGYTF. This chain links TRBV7-9 with TRBJ1-2, with 8 bases identical to TRBD1. The germline V gene has CDR1 SEHNR and CDR2 FQNEAQ (reference sequence). Trimming at V came to 3 bases and at J to 8 bases, leaving 11 bases not matched to a gene. This CDR3 is 15 amino acids long.

As for this clonotype: A read error may be the cause here, since a much bigger clone is one base away. The rearrangement links TRBV28 to TRBJ2-1; TRBD2 matches 8 bases. The DNA end is more similar to TRBJ2-7, so the J call may be wrong. Germline V gives CDR1 MDHEN, CDR2 SYDVKM. The CDR3 contains 14 residues. Written as DNA, the CDR3 is TGTGCCAGCAGTCCCGGACTAGCCCGGAATGAGCAGTACTTC. Protein: CASSPGLARNEQYF.

This clonotype has just one count. This sequence joins TRBV24-1 and TRBJ2-3, with 9 positions matching TRBD1. This CDR3 is 16 amino acids long. Germline V gene lookup returns CDR1 KGHDR and CDR2 SFDVKD. The junction had 10 bases not matched to a gene; V was cut back by 4 bases and J by 6 bases. The CDR3 nucleotides read TGTGCCACCAGTGAGTCTCGGACAGGGGCGAGGGATACGCAGTATTTT. This sequence encodes CATSESRTGARDTQYF.

This rearrangement joins TRBV7-9 to TRBJ2-1, with TRBD1 matching 9 bases. Germline values: CDR1 SEHNR, CDR2 FQNEAQ (reference sequence). The junction had 11 bases not matched to a gene; V was cut back by 5 bases and J by 15 bases. The CDR3 runs 13 residues. The CDR3 nucleotides are TGTGCCAGCAGCGCCACCGGGACAGGGTGGCGGTTCTTC. Amino acids: CASSATGTGWRFF.

This clonotype was detected only once. The J gene is TRBJ2-4, the V gene TRBV6-5, with D possibly TRBD2 on 7 matching bases. Germline assignment: CDR1 MNHEY and CDR2 SVGAGI. The CDR3 totals 13 residues. Trimming took off 7 bases at V and 13 bases at J, with 20 bases between the two ends. As DNA, the CDR3 is TGTGCCAGCAAAGGGGGGGGGCCCCCGAGGCAGTACTTC. This gives the protein CASKGGGPPRQYF.

The V and J genes are TRBV20-1 and TRBJ2-4; TRBD2 is a possible D gene (8 bases). The J call may be incorrect, as the DNA end agrees better with TRBJ2-5. Germline values: CDR1 DFQATT, CDR2 SNEGSKA (reference sequence). The CDR3 runs 16 residues. The chain's CDR3 is CSARAVAGQYRETQYF. The CDR3 DNA reads TGCAGTGCTAGAGCGGTAGCGGGACAGTACCGAGAGACCCAGTACTTC.

The chain uses TRBV10-3 and TRBJ1-5; D remains ambiguous. V lost 3 bases to trimming and J lost 7 bases, with 13 bases between them. The CDR3 covers 14 residues. Germline V lookup: CDR1 ENHRY, CDR2 SYGVKD. CDR3 loop: CAISDPNDGQPQHF. The CDR3 DNA follows: TGTGCCATCAGTGATCCGAATGACGGCCAGCCCCAGCATTTT.